This T cell receptor beta chain was retrieved from a study of T cells in Graves' hyperthyroidism and ophthalmopathy. Authors of the study amplified TCR beta CDR3 regions from RNA transcripts. RT-PCR in the first round (using the HTBI primer set) targeted the TCR CDR3. TCRdb recomputed calls from the multiplex PCR reads with MiXCR, one row per CDR3 protein. The table has 250,000 or so distinct CDR3 sequences, approximately 16% seen once. Ten or more counts support this clonotype. CDR3 size: 13 residues. Germline CDR1 and CDR2: SNHLY and FYNNEI. Material: blood. The chain uses TRBV2 and TRBJ1-4; the match to TRBD1 covers 9 bases. This receptor was identified in a woman aged 45-59 years with Graves' hyperthyroidism that later progressed to Graves' ophthalmopathy. CDR3 in DNA: TGTGAAGGGACAGGGTGGACTAATGAAAAACTGTTTTTT. Protein: CEGTGWTNEKLFF.